One T cell receptor beta chain is described in this entry. The CDR3 sequence is 14 residues long. In germline, CDR1 is MNHEY, CDR2 SMNVEV (reference sequence). V was pared by 5 bases and J by 7 bases, with 8 bases of the junction left unmatched. The table came from immunoSEQ multiplex PCR; TCRdb's copy has only in-frame clones and leaves some out. Of approximately 150,000 clones in the sample, 70% to 85% were seen once. The data are from a study of blood T cell repertoires in COVID-19. This sequence originates from a man between 45 and 60 years old who had recovered from COVID-19. The genes are TRBV27 and TRBJ1-2; 9 nucleotides align to TRBD1. Sample: PBMCs or T cells enriched from blood (not recorded which). CDR3 amino acids: CASSPGQGRGGYTF. The CDR3 region has the DNA TGTGCCAGCAGTCCCGGACAGGGGAGGGGTGGCTACACCTTC.